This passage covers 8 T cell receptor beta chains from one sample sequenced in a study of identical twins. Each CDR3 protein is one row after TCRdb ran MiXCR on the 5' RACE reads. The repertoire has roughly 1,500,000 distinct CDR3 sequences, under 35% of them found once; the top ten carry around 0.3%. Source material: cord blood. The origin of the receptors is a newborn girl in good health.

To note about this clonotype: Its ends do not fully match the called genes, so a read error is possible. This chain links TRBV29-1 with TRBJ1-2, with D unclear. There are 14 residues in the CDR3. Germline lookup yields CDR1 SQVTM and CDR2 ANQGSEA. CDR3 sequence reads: CSVEDPVVSYGDTF. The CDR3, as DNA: TGCAGCGTTGAAGATCCGGTAGTGTCCTATGGCGACACCTTC.

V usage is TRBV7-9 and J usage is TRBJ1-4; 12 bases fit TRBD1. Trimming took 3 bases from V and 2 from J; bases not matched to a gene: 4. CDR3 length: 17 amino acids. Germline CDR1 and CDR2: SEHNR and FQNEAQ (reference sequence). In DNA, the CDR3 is TGTGCCAGCAGCTTCCGGGACAGGGGGCGGACTAATGAAAAACTGTTTTTT. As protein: CASSFRDRGRTNEKLFF.

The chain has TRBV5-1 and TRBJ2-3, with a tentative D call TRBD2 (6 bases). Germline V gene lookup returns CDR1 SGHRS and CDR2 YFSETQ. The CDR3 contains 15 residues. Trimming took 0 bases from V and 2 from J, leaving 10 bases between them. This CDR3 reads CASSLALANTDTQYF. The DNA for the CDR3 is TGCGCCAGCAGCTTGGCACTAGCTAACACAGATACGCAGTATTTT.

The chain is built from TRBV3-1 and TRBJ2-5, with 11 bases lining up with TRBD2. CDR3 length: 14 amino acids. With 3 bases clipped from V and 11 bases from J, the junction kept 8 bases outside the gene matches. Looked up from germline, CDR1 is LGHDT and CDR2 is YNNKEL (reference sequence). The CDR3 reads CASSQPVAGGIQYF. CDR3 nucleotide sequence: TGTGCCAGCAGCCAGCCGGTAGCGGGAGGGATTCAGTACTTC.

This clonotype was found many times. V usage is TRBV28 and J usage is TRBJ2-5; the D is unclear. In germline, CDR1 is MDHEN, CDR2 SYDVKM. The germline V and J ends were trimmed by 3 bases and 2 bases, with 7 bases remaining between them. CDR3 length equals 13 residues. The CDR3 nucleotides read TGTGCCAGCAGTTTTACCAGGCAAGAGACCCAGTACTTC. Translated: CASSFTRQETQYF.

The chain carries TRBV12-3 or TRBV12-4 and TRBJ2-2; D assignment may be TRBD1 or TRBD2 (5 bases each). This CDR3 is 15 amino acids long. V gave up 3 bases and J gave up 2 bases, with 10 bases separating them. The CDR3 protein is CASSFGTTNTGELFF. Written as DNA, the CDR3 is TGTGCCAGCAGTTTCGGGACGACTAACACCGGGGAGCTGTTTTTT.

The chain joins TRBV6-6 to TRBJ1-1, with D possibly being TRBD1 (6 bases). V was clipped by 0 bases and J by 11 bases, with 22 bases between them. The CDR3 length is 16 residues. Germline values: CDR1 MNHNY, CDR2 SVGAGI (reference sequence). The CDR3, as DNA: TGTGCCAGCAGTTACTCGAAGGGGGAGTCCAAAAAGCCGGCTTTCTTT. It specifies CASSYSKGESKKPAFF.

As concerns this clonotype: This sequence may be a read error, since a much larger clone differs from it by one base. The CDR3 spells CASSETTGTNYEQYF. The CDR3 DNA reads as TGTGCCAGCAGTGAAACGACAGGGACGAATTACGAGCAGTACTTC. The rearrangement links TRBV25-1 to TRBJ2-7; 7 bases are shared with TRBD1. Germline CDR1 MGHDK, CDR2 SYGVNS. The junction had 8 bases not matched to a gene; V was cut back by 2 bases and J by 4 bases. CDR3 length equals 15 residues.